The 24 T cell receptor beta chains reported below all come from one sample, sequenced in a study of identical twins. Via MiXCR, TCRdb re-called the 5' RACE reads, giving one row per CDR3 protein. The table shows some 730,000 distinct CDR3 sequences, with around a sixth occurring only once. This sample also belongs to another study, concerning T cells expressing NK-cell markers.

The sequenced sample consisted of PBMCs. The receptor set was obtained from a woman younger than 30 in good health.

This clonotype has just a few counts. The chain links TRBV4-2 to TRBJ2-2, with TRBD2 identical over 14 bases. The CDR3 sequence is 16 residues long. J lost 6 bases, V lost 3 bases, and 3 bases had no gene match. CDR1 and CDR2 (germline): LGHNA, YNFKEQ. In nucleotides, the CDR3 is TGTGCCAGCAGCCAGGGACTAGCGGGAGTTTCCGGGGAGCTGTTTTTT. Its translation is CASSQGLAGVSGELFF.

This chain uses TRBV7-9 with TRBJ2-7, with D perhaps assigned TRBD1 or TRBD2 (5 bases each). Germline V gene lookup returns CDR1 SEHNR and CDR2 FQNEAQ (reference sequence). Trimming left V 4 bases short and J 6 bases short, with 22 bases between. The CDR3 is 16 residues long. The CDR3 is CASSSSTGTKRGEQYF. As DNA, the CDR3 is TGTGCCAGCAGCTCCTCAACGGGGACGAAAAGGGGCGAGCAGTACTTC.

V gene TRBV9 combines with J gene TRBJ2-3; D perhaps matches TRBD1 (5 bases). Germline V CDR1 and CDR2: SGDLS, YYNGEE. V shed 4 bases and J shed 5 bases, with 17 bases lying between them. The CDR3 runs to 15 residues. The CDR3 reads CASSSHQGFGDTQYF. The DNA for the CDR3 is TGTGCCAGCAGCTCCCACCAGGGCTTCGGAGATACGCAGTATTTT.

This clonotype was observed a handful of times. This chain uses TRBV6-2 or TRBV6-3 with TRBJ2-7; tentative D call: TRBD1 (7 bases). V lost 7 bases, J lost 3 bases, and 19 bases lay in between. This CDR3 has 15 residues. The V gene's germline CDR1 is MNHEY and CDR2 SVGEGT. Here the CDR3 DNA reads TGTGCCAGCACCTTACGACAGGGAGGATTCTACGAGCAGTACTTC. Protein sequence: CASTLRQGGFYEQYF.

The sample holds a few counts of this clonotype. V is TRBV5-1 and J is TRBJ1-1; weak D call: TRBD1 (6 bases). The CDR3 is 15 amino acids. Germline loops: CDR1 SGHRS, CDR2 YFSETQ. V was clipped by 4 bases and J by 1 base, with 14 bases between them. The CDR3 region is CASSGGGGGNTEAFF. CDR3 nucleotides: TGCGCCAGCAGCGGGGGGGGCGGAGGGAACACTGAAGCTTTCTTT. Full variable domain (missing parts from reference TRBV5-1 and TRBJ1-1): KAGVTQTPRYLIKTRGQQVTLSCSPISGHRSVSWYQQTPGQGLQFLFEYFSETQRNKGNFPGRFSGRQFSNSRSEMNVSTLELGDSALYLCASSGGGGGNTEAFFGQGTRLTVV.

CDR3 sequence (DNA): TGTGCCAGCAGGGCGGGAGGGGCCGGGGAGCTGTTTTTT. Translation gives CASRAGGAGELFF. The chain combines TRBV9 with TRBJ2-2, with 9 bases identical to TRBD2. The length of the CDR3 is 13 residues. CDR1 is SGDLS, CDR2 YYNGEE, per germline. V shed 5 bases, J shed 6 bases, and the junction held 2 bases outside the gene matches.

The chain employs TRBV7-6 and TRBJ2-5; D possibly matches TRBD1 or TRBD2 (5 bases each). The length of the CDR3 is 19 residues. Trimming took 5 bases from V and 2 from J, leaving 27 bases between them. Germline CDR1 is SGHVS and CDR2 is FNYEAQ. The CDR3 sequence: CASSPRPPPGSGRQETQYF. DNA for the CDR3: TGTGCCAGCAGCCCACGACCCCCCCCTGGTTCGGGGCGGCAAGAGACCCAGTACTTC.

Only a few counts were recorded for this clonotype. CDR3 protein: CASSSGQMQYF. As DNA, the CDR3 is TGTGCCAGCAGTTCCGGACAGATGCAGTACTTC. The V gene is TRBV12-3 or TRBV12-4, the J gene TRBJ2-7; maybe TRBD1 (6 bases). CDR3 length equals 11 residues. V dropped 4 bases and J dropped 9 bases, with 10 bases sitting between them.

This clonotype has at least ten counts. The CDR3 loop reads CASSFQVSYEQYF. CDR3 DNA: TGTGCCAGCAGCTTCCAGGTCTCCTACGAGCAGTACTTC. The genes are TRBV5-6 and TRBJ2-7; D unresolved. Trimming left V 2 bases short and J 0 bases short, with 6 bases between. This CDR3 is 13 amino acids long. Germline V gene data show CDR1 as SGHDT and CDR2 as YYEEEE.

This clonotype showed up just a few times. J is TRBJ1-2 and V is TRBV2; D is unclear. The CDR3 length is 14 residues. Deletions cut 4 bases from V and 0 bases from J, with 9 bases between. Germline V CDR1 and CDR2: SNHLY, FYNNEI. The CDR3 reads CASSVEDANYGYTF. CDR3 nucleotide sequence: TGTGCCAGCAGTGTTGAGGATGCTAACTATGGCTACACCTTC.

The chain recombines TRBV20-1 with TRBJ2-7; tentatively, D is TRBD1 (6 bases). The CDR3 runs 13 residues. The germline V and J ends were trimmed by 3 bases and 5 bases, with 14 bases remaining between them. The germline V gene has CDR1 DFQATT and CDR2 SNEGSKA (reference sequence). CDR3 DNA: TGCAGTGCTAGCATCCCAGGGGTGGACGAGCAGTACTTC. Translation: CSASIPGVDEQYF.

In its sample, this clonotype was seen a few times. The chain uses TRBV2 and TRBJ1-5; possibly TRBD1 for D (6 bases). V gave up 6 bases and J gave up 5 bases, with 14 bases separating them. CDR1 SNHLY and CDR2 FYNNEI come from the germline V gene. The CDR3 loop spans 14 amino acids. The CDR3 nucleotides are TGTGCCAGCAGATCAGGGGAGTTTGATCAGCCCCAGCATTTT. It encodes CASRSGEFDQPQHF.

V gene TRBV20-1 combines with J gene TRBJ2-5, with D hard to call. In germline, CDR1 is DFQATT, CDR2 SNEGSKA (reference sequence). The CDR3 spans 10 residues. V lost 5 bases and J lost 5, with 6 bases in between. The CDR3 DNA is TGCAGTGCTTTGGCGGAGACCCAGTACTTC. Its protein product is CSALAETQYF.

This clonotype was counted many times. The chain is built from TRBV6-1 and TRBJ2-7, with TRBD1 as a possible D gene (5 bases). The V end was cut by 4 bases, the J end by 3 bases, with 7 bases between. The V gene's germline CDR1 is MNHNS and CDR2 SASEGT. This CDR3 comprises 12 residues. CDR3 residues: CASSGQLYEQYF. The CDR3 DNA is TGTGCCAGCAGTGGACAGCTCTACGAGCAGTACTTC.

This clonotype was detected a few times. The chain is built from TRBV10-3 and TRBJ2-7; D gene ambiguous. Trimming took off 6 bases at V and 2 bases at J, with 5 bases between the two ends. The length of the CDR3 is 11 residues. CDR1 ENHRY and CDR2 SYGVKD come from the germline V gene. CDR3 sequence (DNA): TGTGCCATCAGACAGACCTACGAGCAGTACTTC. Amino acids: CAIRQTYEQYF.

This clonotype was detected a few times. The chain couples TRBV10-3 to TRBJ2-1; TRBD2 agrees at 7 bases. Germline V gene data show CDR1 as ENHRY and CDR2 as SYGVKD. The CDR3 has 14 residues. Trimming took 2 bases from V and 4 from J; bases not matched to a gene: 2. The CDR3 loop is CAISENGGYNEQFF. The CDR3 DNA follows: TGTGCCATCAGTGAGAACGGGGGGTACAATGAGCAGTTCTTC.

This clonotype appeared a few times. The CDR3 DNA sequence: TGTGCCAGCAGGGCGGGAGGGAACACTGAAGCTTTCTTT. The encoded protein is CASRAGGNTEAFF. The chain combines TRBV12-3 or TRBV12-4 with TRBJ1-1; no definite D call. The CDR3 runs 13 residues. V shed 6 bases and J shed 1 base, with 9 bases lying between them.

The chain uses TRBV20-1 and TRBJ2-4, with 9 bases fitting TRBD2. Germline loops: CDR1 DFQATT, CDR2 SNEGSKA (reference sequence). The CDR3 is 17 residues long. With V trimmed by 1 base and J by 0 bases, 7 bases remained unmatched. Here the CDR3 reads CSARGGTSLVAKNIQYF. CDR3 bases: TGCAGTGCTAGAGGGGGGACTAGCTTAGTAGCCAAAAACATTCAGTACTTC.

This clonotype was counted many times. This rearrangement joins TRBV5-1 to TRBJ2-7, with D unresolved. The CDR3 covers 11 residues. Germline values: CDR1 SGHRS, CDR2 YFSETQ. V lost 4 bases and J lost 3, with 5 bases in between. Here the CDR3 DNA reads TGCGCCAGCAGCGATTACTACGAGCAGTACTTC. Residues: CASSDYYEQYF.

This sequence joins TRBV29-1 and TRBJ2-2; D ambiguous. The CDR3 length is 12 residues. Germline V gives CDR1 SQVTM, CDR2 ANQGSEA. V lost 4 bases to trimming and J lost 2 bases, with 5 bases between them. The CDR3 coding sequence is TGCAGCGTTGTTAAAAACACCGGGGAGCTGTTTTTT. Translated: CSVVKNTGELFF.

The chain has TRBV12-3 or TRBV12-4 and TRBJ2-1; D unclear. Between the trimmed V and J ends, which lost 1 base and 10 bases, there was a span of 11 bases. This CDR3 has 13 residues. The CDR3 sequence: CASSLVRVSEQFF. The CDR3 region has the DNA TGTGCCAGCAGTTTAGTACGGGTCAGCGAGCAGTTCTTC.

This clonotype occurred a few times. J is TRBJ2-1 and V is TRBV20-1; the match to TRBD2 covers 8 bases. The CDR3 is 16 residues long. Trimming cost V 1 base and J 7 bases; bases outside gene matches: 12. Germline V lookup: CDR1 DFQATT, CDR2 SNEGSKA (reference sequence). CDR3 DNA: TGCAGTGCTAGAGCCCAACTAGCGGAGTCCTTTAATGAGCAGTTCTTC. As protein: CSARAQLAESFNEQFF.

Worth noting for this clonotype: One end of the junction is discordant with germline, which a read error may explain. The J gene is TRBJ2-3, the V gene TRBV7-9; weak D call: TRBD2 (5 bases). Looked up from germline, CDR1 is SEHNR and CDR2 is FQNEAQ (reference sequence). This CDR3 is 14 amino acids long. In nucleotides, the CDR3 is TGTGCCAGCAGCTTCGGGATTGAAACAGATACGCATTATTTT. It specifies CASSFGIETDTHYF.

This clonotype turned up a few times. In nucleotides, the CDR3 is TGTGCCATCAGTGGTGGGACTACCGGGCACGAGCAGTACTTC. This gives the protein CAISGGTTGHEQYF. The chain employs TRBV10-3 and TRBJ2-7; 7 bases match TRBD2. The CDR3 consists of 14 residues. V dropped 4 bases and J dropped 5; count of bases not matched to a gene: 8. Germline values: CDR1 ENHRY, CDR2 SYGVKD.